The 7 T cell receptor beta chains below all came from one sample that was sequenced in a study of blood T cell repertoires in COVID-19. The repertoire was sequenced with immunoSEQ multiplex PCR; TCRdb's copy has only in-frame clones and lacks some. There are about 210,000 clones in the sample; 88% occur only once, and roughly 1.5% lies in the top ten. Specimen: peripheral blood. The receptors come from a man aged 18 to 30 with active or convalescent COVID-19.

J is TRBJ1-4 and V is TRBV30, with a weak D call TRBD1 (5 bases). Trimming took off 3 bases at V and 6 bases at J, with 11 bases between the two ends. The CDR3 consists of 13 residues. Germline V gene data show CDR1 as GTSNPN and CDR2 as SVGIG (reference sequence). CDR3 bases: TGTGCCTGGAGCCAGGGTCGTTATGAAAAACTGTTTTTT. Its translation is CAWSQGRYEKLFF.

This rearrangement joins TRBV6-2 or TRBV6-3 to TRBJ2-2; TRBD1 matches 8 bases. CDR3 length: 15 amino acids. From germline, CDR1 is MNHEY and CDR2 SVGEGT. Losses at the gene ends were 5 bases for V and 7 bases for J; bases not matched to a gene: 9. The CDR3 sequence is CASSNPGQVVGELFF. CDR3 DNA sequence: TGTGCCAGCAGTAATCCGGGACAGGTCGTCGGGGAGCTGTTTTTT.

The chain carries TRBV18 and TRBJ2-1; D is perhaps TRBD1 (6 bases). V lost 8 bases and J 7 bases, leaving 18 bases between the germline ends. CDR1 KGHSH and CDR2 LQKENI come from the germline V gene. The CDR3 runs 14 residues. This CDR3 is CASAQGHYLNEQFF. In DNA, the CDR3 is TGTGCCAGCGCGCAGGGGCATTATCTTAATGAGCAGTTCTTC.

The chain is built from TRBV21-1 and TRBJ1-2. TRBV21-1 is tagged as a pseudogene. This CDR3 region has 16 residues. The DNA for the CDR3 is TGTGCCAGCAGCATCCCCCCCGGGAGCCCTAACTATGGCTACACCTTC. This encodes CASSIPPGSPNYGYTF.

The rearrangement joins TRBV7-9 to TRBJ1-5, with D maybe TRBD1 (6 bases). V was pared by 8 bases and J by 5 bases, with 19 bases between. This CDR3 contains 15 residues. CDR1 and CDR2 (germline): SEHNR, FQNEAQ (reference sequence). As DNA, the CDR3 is TGTGCCAGCGCCCGGGGGGGCGGGGGCGATCAGCCCCAGCATTTT. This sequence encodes CASARGGGGDQPQHF.

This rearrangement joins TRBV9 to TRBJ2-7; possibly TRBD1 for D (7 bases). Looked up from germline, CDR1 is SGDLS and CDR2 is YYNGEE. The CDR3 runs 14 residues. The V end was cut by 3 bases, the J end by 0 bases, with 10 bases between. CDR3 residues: CASSAGDSSYEQYF. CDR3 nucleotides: TGTGCCAGCAGCGCGGGGGACAGCTCCTACGAGCAGTACTTC.

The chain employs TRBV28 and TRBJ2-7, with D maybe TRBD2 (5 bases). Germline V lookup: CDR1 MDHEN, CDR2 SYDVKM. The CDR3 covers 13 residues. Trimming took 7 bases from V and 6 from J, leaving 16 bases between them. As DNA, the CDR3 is TGTGCCAGCATGCGCGGGTCCCGGCTCGAGCAGTACTTC. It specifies CASMRGSRLEQYF.